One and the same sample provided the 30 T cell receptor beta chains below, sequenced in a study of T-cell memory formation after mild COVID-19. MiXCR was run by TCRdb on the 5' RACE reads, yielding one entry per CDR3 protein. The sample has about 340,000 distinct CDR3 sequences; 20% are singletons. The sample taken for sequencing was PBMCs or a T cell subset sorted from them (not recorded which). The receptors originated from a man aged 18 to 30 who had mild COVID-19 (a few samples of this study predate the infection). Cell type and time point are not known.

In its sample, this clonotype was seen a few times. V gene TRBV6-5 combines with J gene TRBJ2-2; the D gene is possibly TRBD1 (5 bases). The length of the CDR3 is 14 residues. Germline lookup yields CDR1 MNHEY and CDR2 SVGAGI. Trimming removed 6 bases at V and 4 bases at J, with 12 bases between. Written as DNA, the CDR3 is TGTGCCAGCAGATACCAGGGTGGCACCGGGGAGCTGTTTTTT. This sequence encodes CASRYQGGTGELFF.

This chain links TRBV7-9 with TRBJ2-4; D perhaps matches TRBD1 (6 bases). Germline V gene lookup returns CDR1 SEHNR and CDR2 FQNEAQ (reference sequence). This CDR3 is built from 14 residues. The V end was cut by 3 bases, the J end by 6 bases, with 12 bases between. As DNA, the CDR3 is TGTGCCAGCAGCTTTAGGGACACGTTAAACATTCAGTACTTC. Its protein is CASSFRDTLNIQYF.

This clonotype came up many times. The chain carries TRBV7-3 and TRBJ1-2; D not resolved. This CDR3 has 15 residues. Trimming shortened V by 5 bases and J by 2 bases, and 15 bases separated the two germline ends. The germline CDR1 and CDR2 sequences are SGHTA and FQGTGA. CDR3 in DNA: TGTGCCAGCAGCCCCTGGTCGGGGTCCAACTATGGCTACACCTTC. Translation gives CASSPWSGSNYGYTF.

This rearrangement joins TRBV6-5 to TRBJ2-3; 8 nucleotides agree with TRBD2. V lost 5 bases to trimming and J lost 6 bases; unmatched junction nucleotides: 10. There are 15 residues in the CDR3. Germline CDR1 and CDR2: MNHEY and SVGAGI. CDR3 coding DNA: TGTGCCAGCAGTCTCCGTTCGGGGGGGGGCGATACGCAGTATTTT. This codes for CASSLRSGGGDTQYF.

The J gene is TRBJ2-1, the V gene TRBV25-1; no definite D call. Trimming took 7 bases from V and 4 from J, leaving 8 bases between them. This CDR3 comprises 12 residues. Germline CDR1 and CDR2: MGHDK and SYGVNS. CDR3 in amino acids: CASTLGYNEQFF. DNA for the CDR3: TGTGCCAGCACCCTCGGTTACAATGAGCAGTTCTTC.

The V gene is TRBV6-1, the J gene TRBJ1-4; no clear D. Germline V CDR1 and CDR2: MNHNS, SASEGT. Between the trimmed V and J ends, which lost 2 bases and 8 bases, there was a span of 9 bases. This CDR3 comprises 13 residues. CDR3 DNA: TGTGCCAGCAGTGAAAGGTTAGGGGAAAAACTGTTTTTT. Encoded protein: CASSERLGEKLFF.

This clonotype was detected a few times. The DNA for the CDR3 is TGCAGTGCTAGAGGAGGGACTAGCGGGACCGGGGAGCTGTTTTTT. It specifies CSARGGTSGTGELFF. The V and J genes are TRBV20-1 and TRBJ2-2, with TRBD2 matching over 12 bases. CDR1 is DFQATT, CDR2 SNEGSKA, per germline (reference sequence). The CDR3 runs 15 residues. J was trimmed by 5 bases and V by 1 base; bases with no gene match: 2.

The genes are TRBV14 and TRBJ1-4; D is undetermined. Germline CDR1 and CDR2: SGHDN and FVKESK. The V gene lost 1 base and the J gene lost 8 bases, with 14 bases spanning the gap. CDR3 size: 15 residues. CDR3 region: CASSQGARGGEKLFF. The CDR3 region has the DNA TGTGCCAGCAGCCAAGGGGCTCGGGGAGGCGAAAAACTGTTTTTT.

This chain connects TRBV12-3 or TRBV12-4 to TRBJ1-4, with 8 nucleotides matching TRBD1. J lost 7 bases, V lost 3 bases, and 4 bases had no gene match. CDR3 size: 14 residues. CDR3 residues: CASSFRTGTEKLFF. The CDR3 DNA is TGTGCCAGCAGTTTTCGGACAGGGACTGAAAAACTGTTTTTT.

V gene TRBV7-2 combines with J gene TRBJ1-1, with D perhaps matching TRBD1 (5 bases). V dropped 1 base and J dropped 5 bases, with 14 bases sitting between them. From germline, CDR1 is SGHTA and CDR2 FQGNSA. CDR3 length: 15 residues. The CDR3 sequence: CASSLGNWGETEAFF. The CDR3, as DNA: TGTGCCAGCAGCTTAGGTAATTGGGGGGAGACTGAAGCTTTCTTT.

The CDR3 protein is CASSVLRDPTEAFF. DNA of the CDR3: TGTGCCAGCAGTGTCTTAAGAGACCCCACTGAAGCTTTCTTT. This chain links TRBV6-1 with TRBJ1-1, with no clear D. The V end was cut by 4 bases, the J end by 4 bases, with 13 bases between. The germline V gene encodes CDR1 MNHNS and CDR2 SASEGT. CDR3 length: 14 residues.

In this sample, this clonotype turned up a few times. CDR3 DNA sequence: TGTGCCAGCAGTGTGACAGGCCTGAACACTGAAGCTTTCTTT. It is translated as CASSVTGLNTEAFF. This rearrangement joins TRBV7-2 to TRBJ1-1, with D possibly matching TRBD1 (6 bases). Germline V gives CDR1 SGHTA, CDR2 FQGNSA. The CDR3 sequence is 14 residues long. V lost 6 bases to trimming and J lost 0 bases, with 11 bases between them.

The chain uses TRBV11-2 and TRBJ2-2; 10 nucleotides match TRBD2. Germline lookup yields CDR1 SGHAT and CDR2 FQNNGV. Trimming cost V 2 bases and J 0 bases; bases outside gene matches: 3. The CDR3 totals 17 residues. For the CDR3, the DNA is TGTGCCAGCAGCTTATTTAGCGGGGGGCCGAACACCGGGGAGCTGTTTTTT. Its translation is CASSLFSGGPNTGELFF.

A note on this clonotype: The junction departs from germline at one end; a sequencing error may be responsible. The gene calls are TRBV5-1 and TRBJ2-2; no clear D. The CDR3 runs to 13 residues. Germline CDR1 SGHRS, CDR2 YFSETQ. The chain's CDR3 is CVSSLVVTGELFF. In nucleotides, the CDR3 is TGCGTCAGCAGCTTGGTGGTCACCGGGGAGCTGTTTTTT.

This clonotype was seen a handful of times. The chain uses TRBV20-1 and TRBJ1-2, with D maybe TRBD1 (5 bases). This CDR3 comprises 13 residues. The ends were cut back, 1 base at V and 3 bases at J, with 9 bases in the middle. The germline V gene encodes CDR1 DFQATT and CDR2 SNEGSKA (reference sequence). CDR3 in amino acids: CSARVEQDYGYTF. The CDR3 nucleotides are TGCAGTGCTAGAGTCGAACAGGACTATGGCTACACCTTC.

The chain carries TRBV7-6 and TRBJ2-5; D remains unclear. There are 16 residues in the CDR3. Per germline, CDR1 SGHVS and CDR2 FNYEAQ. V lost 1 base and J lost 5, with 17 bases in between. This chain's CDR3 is CASSLGGFGSDETQYF. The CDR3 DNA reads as TGTGCCAGCAGCTTAGGAGGTTTTGGATCCGATGAGACCCAGTACTTC.

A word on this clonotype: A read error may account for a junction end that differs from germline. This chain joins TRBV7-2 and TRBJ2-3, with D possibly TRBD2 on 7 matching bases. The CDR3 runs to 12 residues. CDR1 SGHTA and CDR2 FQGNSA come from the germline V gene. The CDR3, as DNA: TGTTCCAGCACCCTTCTGGGAGGGGGGCAGTATTTT. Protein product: CSSTLLGGGQYF.

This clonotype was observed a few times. For the CDR3, the DNA is TGTGCCACCTCCGGACTTCTCGCGAACACCGGGGAGCTGTTTTTT. Translated, it gives CATSGLLANTGELFF. The gene calls are TRBV10-3 and TRBJ2-2; a weak D match, TRBD2 (5 bases). CDR1 and CDR2 (germline): ENHRY, SYGVKD. With 10 bases removed from V and 0 bases from J, the gap between germline ends came to 15 bases. The CDR3 sequence is 15 residues long.

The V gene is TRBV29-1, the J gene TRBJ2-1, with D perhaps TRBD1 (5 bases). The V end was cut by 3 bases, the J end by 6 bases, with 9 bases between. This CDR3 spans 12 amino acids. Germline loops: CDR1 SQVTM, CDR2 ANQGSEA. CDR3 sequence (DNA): TGCAGCGTTGAGGACAACTCCAATGAGCAGTTCTTC. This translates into CSVEDNSNEQFF.

The CDR3 DNA reads as TGCGCCAGCAGCCAAGATATAGCGGGGGGCCAAGAGACCCAGTACTTC. It codes for CASSQDIAGGQETQYF. The V and J genes are TRBV4-3 and TRBJ2-5; 10 bases are a match to TRBD2. From germline, CDR1 is LGHNA and CDR2 YSLEER. Trimming cost V 0 bases and J 1 base; bases outside gene matches: 2. This CDR3 is built from 16 residues.

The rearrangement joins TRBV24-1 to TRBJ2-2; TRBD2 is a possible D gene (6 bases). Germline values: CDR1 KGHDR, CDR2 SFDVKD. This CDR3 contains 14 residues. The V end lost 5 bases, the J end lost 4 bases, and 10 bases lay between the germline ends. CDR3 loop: CATSGGGTTGELFF. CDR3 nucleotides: TGTGCCACCAGTGGAGGAGGGACCACCGGGGAGCTGTTTTTT.

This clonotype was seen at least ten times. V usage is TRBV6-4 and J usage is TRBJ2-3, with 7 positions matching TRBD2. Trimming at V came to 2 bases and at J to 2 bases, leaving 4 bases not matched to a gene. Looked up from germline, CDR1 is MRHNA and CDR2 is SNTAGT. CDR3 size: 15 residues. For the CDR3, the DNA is TGTGCCAGCAGTGACGGGGGGGGGACCACAGATACGCAGTATTTT. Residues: CASSDGGGTTDTQYF.

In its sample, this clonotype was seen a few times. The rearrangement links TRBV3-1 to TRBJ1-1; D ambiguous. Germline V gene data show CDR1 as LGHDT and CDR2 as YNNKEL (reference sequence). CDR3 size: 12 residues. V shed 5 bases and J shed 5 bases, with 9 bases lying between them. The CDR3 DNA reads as TGTGCCAGCAGCTACGGGGTTACTGAAGCTTTCTTT. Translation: CASSYGVTEAFF.

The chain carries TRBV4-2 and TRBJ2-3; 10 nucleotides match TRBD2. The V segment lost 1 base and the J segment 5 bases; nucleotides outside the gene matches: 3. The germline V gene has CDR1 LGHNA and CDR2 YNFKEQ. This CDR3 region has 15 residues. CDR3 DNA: TGTGCCAGCAGCCAAGGACTAGCGGGTTTAGATACGCAGTATTTT. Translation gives CASSQGLAGLDTQYF.

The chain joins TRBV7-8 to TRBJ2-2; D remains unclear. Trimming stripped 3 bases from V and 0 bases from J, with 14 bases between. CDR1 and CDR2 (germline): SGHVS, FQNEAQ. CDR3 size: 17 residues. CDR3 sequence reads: CASSFRPTLTNTGELFF. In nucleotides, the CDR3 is TGTGCCAGCAGCTTCCGTCCCACCCTGACGAACACCGGGGAGCTGTTTTTT.

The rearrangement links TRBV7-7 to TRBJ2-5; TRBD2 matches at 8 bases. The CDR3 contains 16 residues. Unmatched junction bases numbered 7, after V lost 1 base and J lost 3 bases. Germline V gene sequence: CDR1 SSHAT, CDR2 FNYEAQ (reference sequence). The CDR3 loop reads CASSLGSGGAKETQYF. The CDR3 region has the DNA TGTGCCAGCAGCTTAGGCAGCGGGGGAGCCAAAGAGACCCAGTACTTC. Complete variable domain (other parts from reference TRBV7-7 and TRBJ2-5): GAGVSQSPRYKVTKRGQDVTLRCDPISSHATLYWYQQALGQGPEFLTYFNYEAQPDKSGLPSDRFSAERPEGSISTLTIQRTEQRDSAMYRCASSLGSGGAKETQYFGPGTRLLVL.

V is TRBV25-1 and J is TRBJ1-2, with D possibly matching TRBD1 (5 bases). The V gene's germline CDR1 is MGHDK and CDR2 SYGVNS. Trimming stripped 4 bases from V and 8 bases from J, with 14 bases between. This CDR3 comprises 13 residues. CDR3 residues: CASSVIQGGGYTF. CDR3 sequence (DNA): TGTGCCAGCAGTGTAATCCAGGGTGGCGGCTACACCTTC.

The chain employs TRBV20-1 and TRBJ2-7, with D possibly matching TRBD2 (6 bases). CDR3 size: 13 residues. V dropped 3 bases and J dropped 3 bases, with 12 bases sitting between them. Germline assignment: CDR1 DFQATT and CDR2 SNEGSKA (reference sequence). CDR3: CSASAGLDYEQYV. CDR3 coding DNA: TGCAGTGCTAGCGCGGGACTGGACTACGAGCAGTACGTC.

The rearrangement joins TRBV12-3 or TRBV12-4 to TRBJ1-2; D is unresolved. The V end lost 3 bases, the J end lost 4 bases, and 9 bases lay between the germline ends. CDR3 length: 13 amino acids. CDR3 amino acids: CASSFGMPYGYTF. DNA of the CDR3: TGTGCCAGCAGTTTCGGGATGCCCTATGGCTACACCTTC.

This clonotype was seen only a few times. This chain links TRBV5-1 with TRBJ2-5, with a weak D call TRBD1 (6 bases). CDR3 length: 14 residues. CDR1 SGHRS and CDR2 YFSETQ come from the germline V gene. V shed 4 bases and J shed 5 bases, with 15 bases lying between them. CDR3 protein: CASSPGRGWETQYF. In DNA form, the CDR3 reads TGCGCCAGCAGCCCGGGCAGGGGTTGGGAGACCCAGTACTTC. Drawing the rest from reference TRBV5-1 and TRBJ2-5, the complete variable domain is KAGVTQTPRYLIKTRGQQVTLSCSPISGHRSVSWYQQTPGQGLQFLFEYFSETQRNKGNFPGRFSGRQFSNSRSEMNVSTLELGDSALYLCASSPGRGWETQYFGPGTRLLVL.